Sequencing of this T cell receptor (beta chain) was carried out in a study of T cells in Graves' hyperthyroidism and ophthalmopathy. The CDR3 has 16 residues. Germline V gene lookup returns CDR1 MDHEN and CDR2 SYDVKM. V lost 5 bases and J lost 2, with 18 bases in between. This clonotype came up many times. Amplified TCR beta CDR3 regions derived from RNA transcripts. The primer set for the first-round RT-PCR of the TCR CDR3 was HTBI. Using its own MiXCR run on the multiplex PCR reads, TCRdb lists one record per CDR3 protein. The sample consists of about 610,000 distinct CDR3 sequences, 14% to 15% of them appearing once. Lactation, pregnancy, other autoimmune disease or uncontrolled infection excluded patients.

This receptor was taken from a woman between 35 and 50 years old with Graves' ophthalmopathy. Sequenced sample: blood. The genes are TRBV28 and TRBJ1-1, with TRBD1 as a possible D gene (6 bases). The CDR3 DNA follows: TGTGCCAGCAGTCGGTGGGCCAGGGGCTACAACACTGAAGCTTTCTTT. Protein: CASSRWARGYNTEAFF.